This T cell receptor beta chain was sequenced for a study of radiation and T cells in renal cell carcinoma. The treatment here: treatment-naive control, cytoreductive nephrectomy. Control samples are tumors resected by cytoreductive nephrectomy without prior radiation. The tumor was a clear cell renal cell carcinoma. Trimming took 0 bases from V and 4 from J, leaving 12 bases between them. Germline CDR1 SGHRS, CDR2 YFSETQ. The CDR3 length is 15 residues. Profiling relied on immunoSEQ multiplex PCR, and the TCRdb table lists in-frame clones only, not all of them. The sample contains around 20,000 clones, 59% of which appear only once. Turning to this clone: Its antigen is undetermined.

Study results and limitations: Top 100 clonotypes averaged approximately 54% in irradiated versus about 40% in nephrectomy-only tumors.

The TCR originated in a man aged 50 to 59 with renal cell carcinoma. This specimen consisted of tumor tissue, obtained from a patient whose treatment was nephrectomy without radiotherapy. V gene TRBV5-1 combines with J gene TRBJ2-3, with D perhaps assigned TRBD1 or TRBD2 (6 bases each). The CDR3 sequence: CASSLVSGAPDTQYF. The CDR3 DNA follows: TGCGCCAGCAGCTTGGTATCGGGGGCCCCAGATACGCAGTATTTT.